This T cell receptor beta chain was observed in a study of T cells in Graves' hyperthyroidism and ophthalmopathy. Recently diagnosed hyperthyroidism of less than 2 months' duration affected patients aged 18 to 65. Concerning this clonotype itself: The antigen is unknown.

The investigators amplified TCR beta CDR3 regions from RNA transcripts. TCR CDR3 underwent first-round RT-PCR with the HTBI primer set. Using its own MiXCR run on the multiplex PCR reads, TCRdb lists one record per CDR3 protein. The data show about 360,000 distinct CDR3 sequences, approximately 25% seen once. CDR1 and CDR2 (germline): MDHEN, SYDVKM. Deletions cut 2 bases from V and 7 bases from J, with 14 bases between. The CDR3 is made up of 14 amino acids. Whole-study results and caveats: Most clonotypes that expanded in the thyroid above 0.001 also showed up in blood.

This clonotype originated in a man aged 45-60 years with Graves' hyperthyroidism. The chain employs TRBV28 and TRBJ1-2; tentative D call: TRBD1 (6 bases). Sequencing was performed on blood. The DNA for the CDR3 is TGTGCCAGCAGTTTACCCGGGGGCTCGTTTGGCTACACCTTC. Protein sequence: CASSLPGGSFGYTF.